This TCR beta chain was sequenced during a study of response to subunit inactivated influenza vaccine. Study-level findings and limits: Few new T cells, the authors suggested, are recruited by each seasonal influenza vaccination.

In its sample, this clonotype was seen a few times. Its antigen is still unknown. V dropped 0 bases and J dropped 7; count of bases not matched to a gene: 5. Germline V CDR1 and CDR2: MNHEY, SMNVEV (reference sequence). This CDR3 region has 15 residues. TCRdb ran MiXCR on the RT-PCR reads and lists one entry per CDR3 protein. The table lists over 800,000 distinct CDR3 sequences, 21% of them singletons, with roughly 10% in the top ten. Sample: PBMCs from blood, taken less than 6 days after vaccination. The genes are TRBV27 and TRBJ2-1; 8 positions match TRBD2. This sequence originates from a man in his forties or fifties who received an inactivated influenza vaccine. The chain's CDR3 is CASSLSAGGGNEQFF. The CDR3 DNA reads TGTGCCAGCAGTTTATCCGCGGGAGGTGGGAATGAGCAGTTCTTC.